A selection of T cell receptor beta chains follows, all from one sample in a study of beta chain features in type 1 diabetes. Assay: immunoSEQ multiplex PCR; the TCRdb copy retains only in-frame clones and omits some. In the table there are 850,000 to 900,000 clones, 15% to 20% of which are singletons. The sequencing sample was made of naive CD4+ T cells from blood. The receptors stem from a woman aged 18-35 years in good health. Both conserved end residues are part of each CDR3.

j_call v_call cdr3_aa
TRBJ2-1 TRBV15 CATGALAGTYNEQFF
TRBJ2-7 TRBV28 CASSQWTSGRGEQYF
TRBJ1-2 TRBV6-5 CASSYSNTPGSIYTF
TRBJ2-7 TRBV28 CASSFTPGLSYEQYF
TRBJ2-7 TRBV7-2 CASSTGLAAYEQYF
TRBJ1-5 TRBV27 CASSFYSNQPQHF
TRBJ2-7 TRBV15 CATSRDPSAGSYEQYF
TRBJ2-4 TRBV6-1 CASSVPAIAKNIQYF
TRBJ2-5 TRBV9 CASSEASTGIGGETQYF
TRBJ1-4 TRBV7-9 CASSLGWGEKLFF
TRBJ2-2 TRBV29-1 CSGKGTVAGELFF
TRBJ2-7 TRBV7-2 CASSLLSGRAYEQYF
TRBJ2-7 TRBV19 CASSPWDRGTYEQYF
TRBJ2-6 TRBV5-1 CASSPPRDRGISGANVLTF
TRBJ2-7 TRBV5-1 CASSLGPQGPTYEQYF
TRBJ2-7 TRBV19 CASSIRAQYEQYF
TRBJ1-4 TRBV14 CASSHTDRVMAREKLFF
TRBJ2-5 TRBV28 CASRKGGKETQYF
TRBJ2-7 TRBV7-9 CASSLAPGVGYEQYF
TRBJ1-4 TRBV6-6 CASSYTSPREKLFF
TRBJ1-1 TRBV6-1 CASSEVQGPTEAFF
TRBJ2-7 TRBV18 CASSPGQVHYEQYF
TRBJ2-3 TRBV29-1 CSVTLGLAGGPDTQYF
TRBJ2-1 TRBV7-2 CASSLQRELEQFF
TRBJ2-3 TRBV20-1 CSAWTADTQYF
TRBJ2-1 TRBV7-2 CASSLDGTSRYNEQFF
TRBJ2-1 TRBV14 CASSPRLAANNEQFF
TRBJ1-2 TRBV4-3 CASSQLLRVGYTF
TRBJ1-2 TRBV15 CATSRDPGRGYTF
TRBJ2-7 TRBV18 CASSPLKTATYEQYF
TRBJ2-7 TRBV7-3 CASSLLSWDEQYF
TRBJ2-3 TRBV6-5 CASSPRRGGTDTQYF
TRBJ2-2 TRBV7-2 CASSLAGTRGTGELFF
TRBJ2-5 TRBV5-6 CASSLSVGETQYF
TRBJ1-2 TRBV18 CASSPGTDFYGYTF
TRBJ1-1 TRBV2 CASSSDRGLNTEAFF
TRBJ2-4 TRBV7-2 CASSFTGENIQYF
TRBJ2-5 TRBV7-9 CASRAGTSDQETQYF
TRBJ2-1 TRBV19 CASSRGQGREQFF
TRBJ2-1 TRBV14 CASSHAFRDSYNEQFF
TRBJ1-5 TRBV6-1 CASSGSNRASNQPQHF
TRBJ2-1 TRBV25-1 CASSDLTGASYNEQFF
TRBJ1-2 TRBV7-9 CASSLLGRLDGYTF
TRBJ1-5 TRBV28 CASSIDSDQPQHF
TRBJ2-7 TRBV28 CASRRQGGYEQYF
TRBJ2-7 TRBV28 CASLGKGGFRFEQYF
TRBJ1-5 TRBV9 CASSVDPQGTQPQHF
TRBJ1-2 TRBV18 CASSPREIGSMGYGYTF
TRBJ1-5 TRBV27 CASSLWSNQPQHF
TRBJ1-2 TRBV25-1 CASSEQNYGYTF
TRBJ2-1 TRBV7-8 CASSSTSRQGRGYNEQFF
TRBJ2-1 TRBV7-9 CASTKTWGENEQFF
TRBJ2-7 TRBV10-1 CASRAGGTYEQYF
TRBJ2-2 TRBV19 CASSIIEGGIGELFF
TRBJ2-7 TRBV6-8 CASYSRAGVYEQYF